The sequence of this T cell receptor beta chain was determined in a study of regulatory T cells in long-lasting Graves disease. The study, taken as a whole, reports: Favored gene segments in persistent disease were TRBV28, TRBJ1-2 and TRBJ2-5. Persistent Graves' patients showed less TCR diversity than newly diagnosed ones. Between persistent patients, about 2,800 public clonotypes were shared, exceeding the 900 to 1,000 shared between new patients.

Turning to this clonotype: Its antigen is currently unknown.

The time point denotes: persistent/refractory GD, antithyroid drugs over 5 years with positive TRAb. The TCR library was prepared using RNA isolated from PBMCs. Construction of TCR beta libraries relied on iRepertoire HTBI primers and on Arm-PCR targeting CDR3 regions. TCRdb recomputed calls from the multiplex PCR reads with MiXCR, one row per CDR3 protein. The table lists hundreds of thousands of distinct CDR3 sequences, around 30% of them singletons. The CDR3 spans 17 residues. Germline V gene data show CDR1 as LGHDT and CDR2 as YNNKEL (reference sequence). Trimming shortened V by 2 bases and J by 6 bases, and 23 bases separated the two germline ends.

This receptor was obtained from a female donor with Graves disease. The material sequenced was peripheral blood mononuclear cells (PBMCs), taken when the disease was refractory, from a patient treated with antithyroid drugs. J is TRBJ2-7 and V is TRBV3-1; tentative D call: TRBD2 (5 bases). This chain's CDR3 is CASSQLGLLNARSEQYF. The CDR3 nucleotides read TGTGCCAGCAGCCAACTTGGACTCTTAAACGCGCGCAGCGAGCAGTACTTC.